This T cell receptor beta chain was identified during a study of T cell repertoires in cytomegalovirus infection. As for the study in general: Public signatures in TCR beta pointed to CMV infection and matching HLA type. Study-level points and caveats: Cumulative frequency (of public TCR beta family members) identified carriers of CMV plus the relevant HLA. Clonotypes of TCR beta that were HLA-C-restricted and CMV-specific dominated the ex vivo response.

This clonotype was recorded at least ten times. The antigen remains unidentified. Per germline, CDR1 DFQATT and CDR2 SNEGSKA (reference sequence). V shed 0 bases and J shed 0 bases, with 15 bases lying between them. This CDR3 contains 16 residues. TCRdb itself ran the reads through MiXCR, one entry per CDR3 protein. The profile shows 130,000 or so distinct CDR3 sequences, 5.5% to 8% of them singletons. V usage is TRBV20-1 and J usage is TRBJ2-7; perhaps TRBD1 as D (5 bases). This receptor was taken from a human donor in good health (CMV status not recorded). Some clones in this sample may be carry-over from other donors' samples. The sequencing sample was made of PBMCs. The CDR3: CSAREVQDIRSYEQYF. In DNA, the CDR3 is TGCAGTGCTAGAGAGGTTCAGGACATTCGCTCCTACGAGCAGTACTTC.